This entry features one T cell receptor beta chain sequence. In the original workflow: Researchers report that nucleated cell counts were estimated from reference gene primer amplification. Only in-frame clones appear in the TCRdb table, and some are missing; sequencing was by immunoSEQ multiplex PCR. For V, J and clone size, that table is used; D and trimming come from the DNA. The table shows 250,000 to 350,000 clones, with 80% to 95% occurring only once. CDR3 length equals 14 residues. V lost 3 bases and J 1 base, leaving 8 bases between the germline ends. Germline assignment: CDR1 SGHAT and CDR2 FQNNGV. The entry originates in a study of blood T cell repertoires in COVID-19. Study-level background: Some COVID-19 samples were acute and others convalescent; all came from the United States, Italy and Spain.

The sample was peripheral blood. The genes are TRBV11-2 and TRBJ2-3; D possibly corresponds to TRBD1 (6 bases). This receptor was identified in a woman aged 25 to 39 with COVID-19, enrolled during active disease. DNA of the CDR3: TGTGCCAGCAGCTTTGGGGGCCGCACAGATACGCAGTATTTT. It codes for CASSFGGRTDTQYF.